Presented here are 11 T cell receptor beta chains from one specimen sequenced in a study of control samples from healthy donors and cancer patients. The table came from immunoSEQ multiplex PCR; TCRdb's copy has only in-frame clones and leaves some out. The data contain approximately 69,000 clones, 89% of them seen just once; the ten biggest clones take up roughly 5.5%. Input material: PBMCs. The origin of the receptors is a man in his 60s with colorectal cancer.

The chain has TRBV6-5 and TRBJ1-1; D is unresolved. With 5 bases removed from V and 0 bases from J, the gap between germline ends came to 7 bases. Germline loops: CDR1 MNHEY, CDR2 SVGAGI. The CDR3 covers 13 residues. CDR3 sequence (DNA): TGTGCCAGCAGTAGGATTTTGAACACTGAAGCTTTCTTT. It specifies CASSRILNTEAFF.

The rearrangement links TRBV5-6 to TRBJ2-7; TRBD1 matches 10 bases. The CDR3 is made up of 17 amino acids. J gave up 3 bases and V 5 bases, and 14 bases lay outside the gene matches. The germline CDR1 and CDR2 sequences are SGHDT and YYEEEE. The CDR3 nucleotides are TGTGCCAGCAGTTGGGACAGGGGACGTCTAAGGGACTACGAGCAGTACTTC. Translation: CASSWDRGRLRDYEQYF.

The chain links TRBV11-3 to TRBJ2-2; D remains unclear. The CDR3 loop spans 12 amino acids. The germline V gene has CDR1 SGHNT and CDR2 YENEEA. Trimming stripped 3 bases from V and 6 bases from J, with 5 bases between. The CDR3 loop reads CASSFFAGELFF. CDR3 DNA: TGTGCCAGCAGCTTTTTTGCCGGGGAGCTGTTTTTT.

J is TRBJ2-1 and V is TRBV15; 11 bases agree with TRBD1. V shed 7 bases and J 7 bases; nucleotides not matched to a gene: 9. The CDR3 extends over 15 amino acids. The germline gives CDR1 LNHNV, CDR2 YYDKDF (reference sequence). The CDR3 reads CATIPDRGLGNEQFF. CDR3 DNA sequence: TGTGCCACCATACCGGACAGGGGGCTCGGGAATGAGCAGTTCTTC.

This chain joins TRBV4-1 and TRBJ2-3, with 10 bases matching TRBD2. This CDR3 has 15 amino acids. The germline V gene encodes CDR1 MGHRA and CDR2 YSYEKL. J lost 2 bases, V lost 5 bases, and 4 bases had no gene match. CDR3 in amino acids: CASSSSGGLTDTQYF. CDR3 bases: TGCGCCAGCAGCTCTAGCGGGGGCCTCACAGATACGCAGTATTTT.

The V call is TRBV2, the J call TRBJ2-7, with D possibly being TRBD1 or TRBD2 (5 bases each). Looked up from germline, CDR1 is SNHLY and CDR2 is FYNNEI. This CDR3 is 12 amino acids long. Trimming cost V 8 bases and J 7 bases, with 15 bases left between them. CDR3: CASGAPGNEQYF. In DNA, the CDR3 is TGTGCCAGCGGGGCGCCCGGGAATGAGCAGTACTTC.

V and J are TRBV4-2 and TRBJ2-2; D is possibly TRBD2 (6 bases). CDR3 length: 15 residues. Germline CDR1 is LGHNA and CDR2 is YNFKEQ. V dropped 0 bases and J dropped 6 bases, with 11 bases sitting between them. CDR3 amino acids: CASSQDLWGAGELFF. The CDR3 DNA follows: TGTGCCAGCAGCCAAGATCTTTGGGGGGCCGGGGAGCTGTTTTTT.

The genes are TRBV30 and TRBJ2-7, with no clear D. Germline V CDR1 and CDR2: GTSNPN, SVGIG (reference sequence). The CDR3 runs to 13 residues. V was clipped by 1 base and J by 6 bases, with 13 bases between them. The CDR3 here is CAWSDVGSGEQYF. DNA for the CDR3: TGTGCCTGGAGTGACGTCGGTTCAGGCGAGCAGTACTTC.

CDR3 protein: CAWSWDPANTEAFF. As DNA, the CDR3 is TGTGCCTGGAGTTGGGACCCAGCGAACACTGAAGCTTTCTTT. The chain has TRBV30 and TRBJ1-1, with D maybe TRBD1 (5 bases). The CDR3 has 14 residues. Germline V gene sequence: CDR1 GTSNPN, CDR2 SVGIG (reference sequence). V was cut by 2 bases and J by 1 base, with 11 bases left in between.

The J gene is TRBJ1-2, the V gene TRBV12-3 or TRBV12-4, with D tentatively TRBD1 (5 bases). Trimming took 6 bases from V and 0 from J, leaving 8 bases between them. The CDR3 is 13 residues long. This CDR3 reads CASSRQPNYGYTF. CDR3 coding DNA: TGTGCCAGCAGCAGACAGCCTAACTATGGCTACACCTTC.

The CDR3 sequence: CAISESRGRNQPQHF. The CDR3 bases are TGTGCCATCAGTGAGTCGAGAGGGAGAAATCAGCCCCAGCATTTT. The V gene is TRBV10-3, the J gene TRBJ1-5; D is uncertain. Between the trimmed V and J ends, which lost 0 bases and 4 bases, there was a span of 10 bases. CDR3 length: 15 residues. The germline CDR1 and CDR2 sequences are ENHRY and SYGVKD.